This T cell receptor (beta chain) was retrieved from a study of PD-1 blockade in classical Hodgkin lymphoma. On the study more broadly: Every 2 weeks, patients had 3 mg/kg nivolumab intravenously. Study-level findings and limits: Baseline TCR diversity was reportedly lower in newly diagnosed patients than in healthy donors. It was reported as lower still in relapsed/refractory patients.

Turning to this clone: The antigen is not known.

The V and J ends lost 4 bases and 6 bases, in that order; junction bases with no gene match: 7. Looked up from germline, CDR1 is SGHTA and CDR2 is FQGNSA. CDR3 length: 14 residues. Some clones are missing from TCRdb's copy, which holds only in-frame ones; the method was immunoSEQ multiplex PCR. The sample yields around 5,000 clones, around 68% seen once. Every single patient, without exception, relapsed after autologous stem cell transplantation, and brentuximab vedotin exposure varied. Best responses fell into complete response, partial response or progressive disease. The gene calls are TRBV7-2 and TRBJ2-5; TRBD1 matches 8 bases. This sequence was found in a human donor with classical Hodgkin lymphoma. This specimen was peripheral blood mononuclear cells (PBMCs), taken at baseline. CDR3 sequence (DNA): TGTGCCAGCAGCTCGATGGACAGGGTGAAGACCCAGTACTTC. Protein product: CASSSMDRVKTQYF.